This T cell receptor (beta chain) emerged from a study of low-dose radiotherapy and immunotherapy resistance in tumors. Time point noted: after trial treatment. The treatment was: LDRT plus nivolumab, ipilimumab, low-dose cyclophosphamide and aspirin (RACIN trial). CDR3 length equals 14 residues. V was cut by 3 bases and J by 7 bases, with 13 bases left in between. Germline V gene data show CDR1 as LNHDA and CDR2 as SQIVND (reference sequence). cDNA synthesis used a TRAV/TRBV-specific primer set for both chains. It was with a constant-region primer and a V-primer adapter that TCRs were amplified over about 20 PCR cycles. MiXCR was run by TCRdb on the reads, yielding one entry per CDR3 protein. The table has around 33,000 distinct CDR3 sequences, approximately 54% seen once.

The sequences come from PBMCs, collected after low-dose radiotherapy plus immunotherapy. This TCR derives from a male donor with gallbladder cancer. The chain recombines TRBV19 with TRBJ1-5; D perhaps matches TRBD1 (5 bases). This chain's CDR3 is CASSMRGPLQPQHF. Written as DNA, the CDR3 is TGTGCCAGTAGTATGAGGGGCCCCCTGCAGCCCCAGCATTTT.